This passage covers 6 T cell receptor beta chains from one sample sequenced in a study of blood T cells in healthy people across ages. With a J-beta primer mix and a sample-barcoded 5' primer, a second PCR ran roughly 6 to 12 cycles. From the 5' RACE reads, TCRdb called clonotypes with MiXCR, one entry per CDR3 protein. This sample has under 1 million distinct CDR3 sequences, with 44% found just once. Input material: blood. All receptors come from a man aged 60-69 years in good health.

The chain joins TRBV20-1 to TRBJ2-3; 7 bases align to TRBD1. Germline V gene data show CDR1 as DFQATT and CDR2 as SNEGSKA (reference sequence). J gave up 2 bases and V 3 bases, and 8 bases lay outside the gene matches. CDR3 length: 15 amino acids. The CDR3 is CSARPLQGTTDTQYF. CDR3 DNA sequence: TGCAGTGCTAGGCCCCTACAGGGGACCACAGATACGCAGTATTTT.

J is TRBJ1-2 and V is TRBV13; D possibly corresponds to TRBD1 (6 bases). The CDR3 runs to 14 residues. The germline V and J ends were trimmed by 7 bases and 2 bases, with 14 bases remaining between them. Germline CDR1 reads PRHDT; CDR2 reads FYEKMQ (reference sequence). CDR3 coding DNA: TGTGCCAGCACCCAGCGACAGGTCAACTATGGCTACACCTTC. It encodes CASTQRQVNYGYTF.

The gene calls are TRBV7-2 and TRBJ2-7; weak D call: TRBD1 (5 bases). Germline-derived CDR1 and CDR2 are SGHTA and FQGNSA. This CDR3 comprises 13 residues. V lost 6 bases, J lost 5 bases, and 14 bases lay in between. As DNA, the CDR3 is TGTGCCAGCAGGGTCGACAGAACCCACGAGCAGTACTTC. It is translated as CASRVDRTHEQYF.

V and J are TRBV15 and TRBJ1-5, with D possibly being TRBD1 (6 bases). The CDR3 length is 15 residues. Germline assignment: CDR1 LNHNV and CDR2 YYDKDF (reference sequence). V lost 4 bases and J lost 4, with 14 bases in between. The CDR3 sequence: CATSTPGTQNQPQHF. CDR3 DNA: TGTGCCACCAGCACTCCCGGGACACAGAATCAGCCCCAGCATTTT.

This clonotype was recorded many times. This chain joins TRBV5-1 and TRBJ1-2; a weak D match, TRBD1 (5 bases). Germline V gene data show CDR1 as SGHRS and CDR2 as YFSETQ. The ends were cut back, 2 bases at V and 8 bases at J, with 13 bases in the middle. CDR3 length equals 13 residues. The CDR3 loop is CASSFSGLDGYTF. CDR3 bases: TGCGCCAGCAGCTTCTCGGGACTTGACGGCTACACCTTC.

This chain joins TRBV20-1 and TRBJ2-1, with D unclear. This CDR3 has 13 residues. The germline CDR1 and CDR2 sequences are DFQATT and SNEGSKA (reference sequence). V dropped 5 bases and J dropped 7 bases, with 15 bases sitting between them. Here the CDR3 reads CSAEAVLLNEQFF. In nucleotides, the CDR3 is TGCAGTGCTGAGGCTGTGCTCTTGAATGAGCAGTTCTTC.